The rows below give T cell receptor beta chains drawn from one sample of a study of CD8 T cells in Susac syndrome. TCRdb reprocessed the immunoSEQ multiplex PCR reads with MiXCR, giving one entry per CDR3 protein. The sample lists some 110,000 distinct CDR3 sequences; roughly 95% were seen once. The sequenced sample was CD8+ T cells from PBMCs. These receptors all come from a human donor with Susac syndrome. The CDR3 runs from the conserved cysteine through the conserved F or W. D genes are given only for firm matches. The size field is filled for only some rows; it gives once, few, many or a size class.

J,size,V,D,CDR3,DNA
TRBJ2-7,NA,TRBV12-3/TRBV12-4,TRBD2,CASSLGGGGAYEQYF,TGTGCCAGCAGTTTAGGTGGCGGGGGGGCCTACGAGCAGTACTTC
TRBJ2-1,NA,TRBV4-1,TRBD2,CASSSGNGGNEQFF,TGCGCCAGCAGCTCCGGGAACGGGGGGAATGAGCAGTTCTTC
TRBJ2-1,NA,TRBV2,TRBD1,CASRDRGLNEQFF,TGTGCCAGCCGGGACAGGGGGCTCAATGAGCAGTTCTTC
TRBJ1-6,NA,TRBV5-1,NA,CASSLPDSPLHF,TGCGCCAGCAGCCTCCCCGATTCACCCCTCCACTTT
TRBJ1-5,NA,TRBV7-2,NA,CASSLDPSDSNQPQHF,TGTGCCAGCAGCTTAGACCCGTCGGACAGCAATCAGCCCCAGCATTTT
TRBJ1-6,NA,TRBV6-4,TRBD1,CASSDTGVDRDYNSPLHF,TGTGCCAGCAGTGACACGGGGGTGGACAGGGACTATAATTCACCCCTCCACTTT
TRBJ2-5,NA,TRBV4-3,NA,CASSQFLRARERETQYF,TGCGCCAGCAGCCAGTTCCTCCGGGCAAGGGAACGAGAGACCCAGTACTTC
TRBJ2-5,NA,TRBV20-1,NA,CSARDMVGEETQYF,TGCAGTGCTAGAGATATGGTCGGGGAGGAGACCCAGTACTTC
TRBJ1-2,NA,TRBV15,TRBD1,CATSGMRQGADSSYGYTF,TGTGCCACCAGCGGGATGAGACAGGGGGCTGATTCGAGCTATGGCTACACCTTC
TRBJ1-2,NA,TRBV13,TRBD1,CASSSEDRGLGYTF,TGTGCCAGCAGCTCCGAAGACAGGGGGCTCGGCTACACCTTC
TRBJ1-1,NA,TRBV9,NA,CASSVEGVLGTEAFF,TGTGCCAGCAGCGTAGAAGGCGTCCTGGGGACTGAAGCTTTCTTT
TRBJ1-3,NA,TRBV2,NA,CASSPSISTGSTIYF,TGTGCCAGCAGCCCATCTATCTCCACTGGGAGCACCATATATTTT
TRBJ2-4,NA,TRBV9,NA,CASSGGTDKNIQYF,TGTGCCAGCAGCGGTGGGACGGACAAAAACATTCAGTACTTC
TRBJ2-7,few,TRBV29-1,TRBD2,CSVVGTSGEYEQYF,TGCAGCGTTGTCGGGACTAGCGGGGAGTACGAGCAGTACTTC
TRBJ1-5,NA,TRBV9,NA,CASSVEGNNQPQHF,TGTGCCAGCAGCGTAGAGGGCAACAATCAGCCCCAGCATTTT
TRBJ1-6,NA,TRBV13,NA,CASSLGLRRTLNSPLHF,TGTGCCAGCAGCTTAGGCCTAAGGAGGACGCTAAATTCACCCCTCCACTTT
TRBJ2-3,NA,TRBV23-1,TRBD2,CASNSGLAGGNTSTDTQYF,TGCGCCAGCAATTCGGGACTAGCGGGGGGGAACACTAGCACAGATACGCAGTATTTT
TRBJ1-6,NA,TRBV19,NA,CASTHGGQIGSPLHF,TGTGCCAGTACCCACGGTGGACAGATCGGGTCACCCCTCCACTTT
TRBJ2-1,once,TRBV7-6,NA,CASSPRGALNEQFF,TGTGCCAGCAGTCCCAGGGGGGCACTCAATGAGCAGTTCTTC
TRBJ2-1,NA,TRBV20-1,NA,CSAREESNEQFF,TGCAGTGCTAGAGAGGAGTCCAATGAGCAGTTCTTC
TRBJ2-3,NA,TRBV9,NA,CASSPPQGGAIDTQYF,TGTGCCAGCAGCCCCCCCCAGGGAGGAGCAATCGATACGCAGTATTTT
TRBJ2-5,NA,TRBV6-6,NA,CASSYESETQYF,TGTGCCAGCAGTTACGAGTCGGAGACCCAGTACTTC
TRBJ2-3,NA,TRBV19,NA,CASMRGYSTDTQYF,TGTGCCAGTATGCGGGGCTATAGCACAGATACGCAGTATTTT
TRBJ1-2,NA,TRBV20-1,NA,CSASSGAGANYGYTF,TGCAGTGCTAGCAGCGGGGCAGGGGCTAACTATGGCTACACCTTC
TRBJ2-5,NA,TRBV4-1,NA,CASSPREYQETQYF,TGCGCCAGCAGCCCTCGGGAGTACCAAGAGACCCAGTACTTC
TRBJ2-1,NA,TRBV24-1,TRBD1,CATSDPGTGVAEQFF,TGTGCCACCAGTGACCCCGGGACAGGGGTGGCTGAGCAGTTCTTC
TRBJ1-4,NA,TRBV9,TRBD1,CASSVTGGGGEKLFF,TGTGCCAGCAGCGTAACAGGGGGGGGCGGTGAAAAACTGTTTTTT
TRBJ2-3,NA,TRBV3-1,NA,CASSLEGLALTDTQYF,TGTGCCAGCAGCCTGGAAGGGTTGGCCCTCACAGATACGCAGTATTTT
TRBJ2-5,NA,TRBV9,NA,CASSPSSAQETQYF,TGTGCCAGCAGCCCCTCTAGCGCACAAGAGACCCAGTACTTC
TRBJ2-7,few,TRBV9,NA,CASSVGADSYEQYF,TGTGCCAGCAGCGTAGGGGCCGACTCCTACGAGCAGTACTTC
TRBJ1-4,NA,TRBV20-1,NA,CSARRGGGNEKLFF,TGCAGTGCTCGCCGAGGGGGGGGGAATGAAAAACTGTTTTTT
TRBJ2-3,NA,TRBV27,NA,CASRVLSSRDTQYF,TGTGCCAGCAGGGTACTTAGCTCAAGAGATACGCAGTATTTT
TRBJ2-7,NA,TRBV9,NA,CASSVGETPAYEQYF,TGTGCCAGCAGCGTAGGTGAGACACCCGCCTACGAGCAGTACTTC
TRBJ2-5,NA,TRBV4-3,TRBD2,CASSRTSGGQETQYF,TGCGCCAGCAGCAGGACTAGCGGGGGGCAAGAGACCCAGTACTTC
TRBJ1-5,NA,TRBV5-1,NA,CASSLGTDQPQHF,TGCGCCAGCAGCTTGGGCACTGATCAGCCCCAGCATTTT
TRBJ1-2,NA,TRBV5-1,NA,CASSVGEGRGYTF,TGCGCCAGCAGCGTGGGTGAGGGACGGGGCTACACCTTC
TRBJ2-4,NA,TRBV5-8,TRBD1,CASSFGWGQSGIQYF,TGTGCCAGCAGCTTTGGGTGGGGACAGTCTGGCATTCAGTACTTC
TRBJ2-3,NA,TRBV7-6,NA,CASRTSGGGADTQYF,TGTGCCAGCAGGACGAGTGGAGGAGGCGCAGATACGCAGTATTTT
TRBJ1-1,NA,TRBV7-9,NA,CASSFGQGDTEAFF,TGTGCCAGCAGCTTTGGTCAGGGCGACACTGAAGCTTTCTTT
TRBJ1-2,NA,TRBV9,NA,CASSARTGYTF,TGTGCCAGCAGCGCACGGACTGGCTACACCTTC
TRBJ1-6,NA,TRBV4-3,TRBD1,CASSYQGGDSPLHF,TGCGCCAGCAGCTATCAGGGGGGGGATTCACCCCTCCACTTT
TRBJ2-7,NA,TRBV9,NA,CASSGRVGEQYF,TGTGCCAGCAGCGGGCGTGTGGGGGAGCAGTACTTC
TRBJ2-5,NA,TRBV12-3/TRBV12-4,TRBD1,CAISTGGTETQYF,TGTGCCATATCGACAGGGGGCACAGAGACCCAGTACTTC
TRBJ1-2,once,TRBV29-1,NA,CSVLPGTYGYTF,TGCAGCGTTTTACCAGGGACTTATGGCTACACCTTC
TRBJ2-5,NA,TRBV4-3,NA,CASSQDLTVVETQYF,TGCGCCAGCAGCCAAGATCTGACTGTAGTGGAGACCCAGTACTTC
TRBJ2-1,NA,TRBV7-8,TRBD1,CASNLAGTGGNEQFF,TGTGCCAGCAACTTAGCCGGGACAGGGGGCAATGAGCAGTTCTTC
TRBJ2-7,NA,TRBV20-1,NA,CSARETGSTYEQYF,TGCAGTGCTAGAGAAACGGGGAGTACCTACGAGCAGTACTTC
TRBJ2-6,NA,TRBV27,NA,CASSPIGHANVLTF,TGTGCCAGCAGCCCGATCGGGCATGCCAACGTCCTGACTTTC
TRBJ1-5,NA,TRBV2,NA,CASSEIRNDNQPQHF,TGTGCCAGCAGTGAAATAAGAAACGACAATCAGCCCCAGCATTTT
TRBJ1-5,NA,TRBV7-9,TRBD1,CASSPTGSKVNQPQHF,TGTGCCAGCAGCCCGACAGGGTCCAAAGTTAATCAGCCCCAGCATTTT